One sample yielded the 25 T cell receptor beta chains listed below, sequenced in a study of blood T cell repertoires in COVID-19. Clones were read by immunoSEQ multiplex PCR, and TCRdb kept only the in-frame ones, dropping some. The sample has under 300,000 clones, 80% to 90% seen once. The sample taken for sequencing was PBMCs or T cells enriched from blood (not recorded which). The receptor source for this set is a woman aged 45-59 years who had recovered from COVID-19.

This chain uses TRBV2 with TRBJ1-2; possible D gene TRBD1, 5 bases. The CDR3 totals 14 residues. The germline V gene encodes CDR1 SNHLY and CDR2 FYNNEI. Trimming removed 8 bases from V and 0 bases from J, with 13 bases in between. DNA for the CDR3: TGTGCCAGCGGAGGGACGAGCACTAACTATGGCTACACCTTC. It specifies CASGGTSTNYGYTF.

This sequence joins TRBV29-1 and TRBJ2-3, with TRBD1 matching 9 bases. This CDR3 comprises 14 residues. Trimming cost V 3 bases and J 6 bases; bases outside gene matches: 7. In germline, CDR1 is SQVTM, CDR2 ANQGSEA. CDR3 DNA sequence: TGCAGCGTTGAGAGACAGGGGGAACTCGATACGCAGTATTTT. Translating it yields CSVERQGELDTQYF.

The CDR3 sequence: CASSLGLAGGETQYF. Written as DNA, the CDR3 is TGTGCCAGCAGCTTAGGTCTAGCGGGAGGAGAGACCCAGTACTTC. The V call is TRBV7-2, the J call TRBJ2-5; 11 nucleotides match TRBD2. V gave up 1 base and J gave up 4 bases; unmatched junction bases: 2. Germline-derived CDR1 and CDR2 are SGHTA and FQGNSA. This CDR3 contains 15 residues.

This clone was observed a single time. V usage is TRBV19 and J usage is TRBJ2-1; unclear D gene. Trimming took off 1 base at V and 2 bases at J, with 9 bases between the two ends. The CDR3 loop spans 15 amino acids. CDR1 and CDR2 (germline): LNHDA, SQIVND (reference sequence). The CDR3 nucleotides are TGTGCCAGTAGTATAGTGGCACGTCCCTACAATGAGCAGTTCTTC. Protein: CASSIVARPYNEQFF.

The chain combines TRBV7-2 with TRBJ2-1; 9 nucleotides align to TRBD2. The CDR3 sequence is 15 residues long. J gave up 5 bases and V 5 bases, and 7 bases lay outside the gene matches. Looked up from germline, CDR1 is SGHTA and CDR2 is FQGNSA. This chain's CDR3 is CASSPIAGVDNEQFF. The CDR3 bases are TGTGCCAGCAGCCCAATAGCGGGAGTAGACAATGAGCAGTTCTTC.

The chain combines TRBV9 with TRBJ2-7; maybe TRBD2 (5 bases). Trimming shortened V by 0 bases and J by 0 bases, and 10 bases separated the two germline ends. The germline V gene has CDR1 SGDLS and CDR2 YYNGEE. The CDR3 contains 15 residues. The CDR3 nucleotides read TGTGCCAGCAGCGTAGGAGAGGGTAGCTCCTACGAGCAGTACTTC. Its protein is CASSVGEGSSYEQYF.

Comments on this clone: The same CDR3 is also encoded by other DNA sequences in this sample. The V call is TRBV10-3, the J call TRBJ1-5; a possible D gene is TRBD1 (6 bases). Germline V gene sequence: CDR1 ENHRY, CDR2 SYGVKD. This CDR3 region has 13 residues. The V end was cut by 4 bases, the J end by 4 bases, with 8 bases between. In nucleotides, the CDR3 is TGTGCCATCAGTGGAGGACAGAATCAGCCCCAGCATTTT. Encoded protein: CAISGGQNQPQHF.

The V gene is TRBV5-4, the J gene TRBJ2-4; D may be TRBD1 (5 bases). The CDR3 is 15 amino acids. V lost 4 bases to trimming and J lost 5 bases, with 16 bases between them. Germline CDR1 and CDR2: SGHNT and YYREEE (reference sequence). CDR3 bases: TGTGCCAGCAGCCAATGGATGGGGCAGGAAAACATTCAGTACTTC. It specifies CASSQWMGQENIQYF.

The chain carries TRBV28 and TRBJ2-7; D may be TRBD1 (6 bases). Trimming pared 3 bases from V and 2 bases from J, leaving 14 bases between. In germline, CDR1 is MDHEN, CDR2 SYDVKM. The length of the CDR3 is 15 residues. The CDR3 nucleotides read TGTGCCAGCAGTTTTACAGGGACCCGGACCTACGAGCAGTACTTC. It specifies CASSFTGTRTYEQYF. Complete variable domain (other parts from reference TRBV28 and TRBJ2-7): DVKVTQSSRYLVKRTGEKVFLECVQDMDHENMFWYRQDPGLGLRLIYFSYDVKMKEKGDIPEGYSVSREKKERFSLILESASTNQTSMYLCASSFTGTRTYEQYFGPGTRLTVT.

This clone has only a few counts. The chain uses TRBV27 and TRBJ2-7; 7 bases align to TRBD2. Germline CDR1 MNHEY, CDR2 SMNVEV (reference sequence). J gave up 8 bases and V 0 bases, and 13 bases lay outside the gene matches. There are 16 residues in the CDR3. The DNA of the CDR3 is TGTGCCAGCAGTTTATCGGGGACTAATCCCCCGGTTAAGCAGTACTTC. Residues: CASSLSGTNPPVKQYF.

This clone was counted once. Distinct nucleotide sequences in the sample also encode this CDR3. The V and J genes are TRBV29-1 and TRBJ1-2; D gene uncertain. The CDR3 has 12 residues. Germline CDR1 and CDR2: SQVTM and ANQGSEA. V lost 4 bases and J 2 bases, leaving 8 bases between the germline ends. This CDR3 reads CSVGGGNYGYTF. CDR3 DNA sequence: TGCAGCGTTGGCGGCGGAAACTATGGCTACACCTTC.

The rearrangement links TRBV5-4 to TRBJ1-4; 7 nucleotides match TRBD1. The CDR3 totals 15 residues. Germline values: CDR1 SGHNT, CDR2 YYREEE (reference sequence). Trimming removed 4 bases from V and 2 bases from J; junction bases left unmatched: 5. CDR3 bases: TGTGCCAGCAGCCTTGACAGGGAGACTAATGAAAAACTGTTTTTT. Translation: CASSLDRETNEKLFF.

This clone was counted a single time. The gene calls are TRBV13 and TRBJ2-3, with D hard to call. The V gene lost 5 bases and the J gene lost 2 bases, with 8 bases spanning the gap. There are 13 residues in the CDR3. The germline V gene has CDR1 PRHDT and CDR2 FYEKMQ (reference sequence). CDR3 in DNA: TGTGCCAGCAGCCCCCCTATCACAGATACGCAGTATTTT. This encodes CASSPPITDTQYF.

CDR3 nucleotides: TGTGCCAGAAGCCGGCGGGAAAAGGGCACTGAAGCTTTCTTT. This translates into CARSRREKGTEAFF. The rearrangement links TRBV5-3 to TRBJ1-1, with D uncertain. TRBV5-3 is sorted into the ORF group, with uncertain function. There are 14 residues in the CDR3. Trimming shortened V by 4 bases and J by 4 bases, and 14 bases separated the two germline ends.

This rearrangement joins TRBV11-2 to TRBJ2-5; weak D call: TRBD2 (6 bases). The ends were cut back, 4 bases at V and 7 bases at J, with 10 bases in the middle. Germline lookup yields CDR1 SGHAT and CDR2 FQNNGV. The CDR3 has 12 residues. CDR3 sequence reads: CASSSLEGTQYF. As DNA, the CDR3 is TGTGCCAGCAGCTCTCTGGAGGGGACCCAGTACTTC.

This clone came up once. The chain carries TRBV27 and TRBJ1-1; tentative D call: TRBD1 (6 bases). Per the germline V gene, CDR1 is MNHEY and CDR2 is SMNVEV (reference sequence). V lost 5 bases and J lost 0, with 16 bases in between. The CDR3 runs 16 residues. The CDR3 DNA is TGTGCCAGCAGTCCGTTCCCAGGGGTAATGAACACTGAAGCTTTCTTT. Encoded protein: CASSPFPGVMNTEAFF.

This chain uses TRBV5-4 with TRBJ2-2, with D perhaps TRBD2 (6 bases). Trimming removed 1 base at V and 7 bases at J, with 26 bases between. Looked up from germline, CDR1 is SGHNT and CDR2 is YYREEE (reference sequence). This CDR3 spans 19 amino acids. The CDR3 is CASSLLGSRTGTPVGELFF. The CDR3 bases are TGTGCCAGCAGCTTGCTAGGGTCCAGGACCGGGACTCCGGTCGGGGAGCTGTTTTTT.

The genes are TRBV5-5 and TRBJ2-1; the D gene is possibly TRBD2 (6 bases). Germline values: CDR1 SGHKS, CDR2 YYEKEE (reference sequence). The ends were cut back, 2 bases at V and 0 bases at J, with 15 bases in the middle. This CDR3 region has 17 residues. The CDR3 region is CASSLSLGGVSYNEQFF. CDR3 DNA: TGTGCCAGCAGCTTATCTTTGGGGGGAGTCTCCTACAATGAGCAGTTCTTC.

The chain recombines TRBV6-5 with TRBJ2-1, with D possibly matching TRBD1 (5 bases). The V end was cut by 0 bases, the J end by 3 bases, with 9 bases between. Germline CDR1 is MNHEY and CDR2 is SVGAGI. The CDR3 is made up of 15 amino acids. CDR3 DNA: TGTGCCAGCAGTTACTCGTCAGGGCTCTACAATGAGCAGTTCTTC. It is translated as CASSYSSGLYNEQFF.

The chain carries TRBV4-1 and TRBJ2-7; D is uncertain. V dropped 5 bases and J dropped 0 bases, with 14 bases sitting between them. In germline, CDR1 is MGHRA, CDR2 YSYEKL. The length of the CDR3 is 15 residues. Here the CDR3 reads CASSTRLFSSYEQYF. The CDR3 bases are TGCGCCAGCAGCACCCGACTCTTTAGCTCCTACGAGCAGTACTTC.

This clone came up a few times. This chain joins TRBV11-2 and TRBJ2-3; D remains unclear. The CDR3 is 15 amino acids. The V end was cut by 0 bases, the J end by 6 bases, with 13 bases between. Germline lookup yields CDR1 SGHAT and CDR2 FQNNGV. The CDR3 region has the DNA TGTGCCAGCAGCTTAGACCCTCGGAGTATGGATACGCAGTATTTT. Its translation: CASSLDPRSMDTQYF. The variable domain in full, completed from reference TRBV11-2 and TRBJ2-3, reads EAGVAQSPRYKIIEKRQSVAFWCNPISGHATLYWYQQILGQGPKLLIQFQNNGVVDDSQLPKDRFSAERLKGVDSTLKIQPAKLEDSAVYLCASSLDPRSMDTQYFGPGTRLTVL.

The chain has TRBV6-5 and TRBJ1-2; D remains unclear. The CDR3 sequence is 13 residues long. Looked up from germline, CDR1 is MNHEY and CDR2 is SVGAGI. V was clipped by 2 bases and J by 2 bases, with 6 bases between them. The CDR3 spells CASSYGLNYGYTF. CDR3 bases: TGTGCCAGCAGTTACGGACTGAACTATGGCTACACCTTC.

This chain joins TRBV10-3 and TRBJ2-1, with 11 bases fitting TRBD2. The V segment lost 3 bases and the J segment 7 bases; nucleotides outside the gene matches: 5. CDR3 length equals 15 residues. Germline V gives CDR1 ENHRY, CDR2 SYGVKD. In nucleotides, the CDR3 is TGTGCCATCAGTGAACTAGCGGGAGCTAGGAATGAGCAGTTCTTC. It encodes CAISELAGARNEQFF.

V gene TRBV14 combines with J gene TRBJ2-7, with a possible D match to TRBD1 (5 bases). CDR3 size: 13 residues. The germline V and J ends were trimmed by 3 bases and 6 bases, with 12 bases remaining between them. Germline-derived CDR1 and CDR2 are SGHDN and FVKESK. The chain's CDR3 is CASSHRVFGEQYF. The CDR3 DNA reads TGTGCCAGCAGCCACAGGGTTTTCGGCGAGCAGTACTTC.

The J gene is TRBJ2-1, the V gene TRBV14; a possible D gene is TRBD2 (6 bases). Trimming pared 0 bases from V and 0 bases from J, leaving 9 bases between. CDR1 is SGHDN and CDR2 is FVKESK in the germline V gene. There are 16 residues in the CDR3. CDR3 in amino acids: CASSQEDGSSYNEQFF. The CDR3 nucleotides are TGTGCCAGCAGCCAAGAGGACGGGAGCTCCTACAATGAGCAGTTCTTC. Supplemented by reference TRBV14 and TRBJ2-1, the full variable domain reads EAGVTQFPSHSVIEKGQTVTLRCDPISGHDNLYWYRRVMGKEIKFLLHFVKESKQDESGMPNNRFLAERTGGTYSTLKVQPAELEDSGVYFCASSQEDGSSYNEQFFGPGTRLTVL.